This T cell receptor beta chain was sequenced for a study of shared clonotypes between healthy human individuals (dated by TCRdb to the early 2020s). General notes on the study: A couple of women and three men aged 18 to 49 years were included in the cohort. Per donor, three plates each were used for CD4 naive and CD4 memory, two for CD8 naive, and one for CD8 memory. To estimate repertoire size and how much clonotype sharing occurs between individuals, the study deeply sequenced the blood TCR repertoires of five healthy adults. Libraries were prepared and TCR repertoires were sequenced by different laboratories using diverse techniques, in order to increase sequencing depth and limit assay-specific biases. Each donor's leukapheresis produced roughly between roughly 0.94 and 9.5 billion PBMCs. Study-level results and caveats: The small number of donors limited the genetic and exposure-history diversity represented. Even with the large sequencing depth, rarefaction of the sorted-subset datasets indicated that sequencing was incomplete. Sampling was restricted to blood, and TCR repertoires in tissues likely differ from the TCR repertoires found in blood. Pairwise subsampling indicated that sequencing depth was expected to affect the degree of clonotype sharing among donors. Sharing across a handful of donors was observed for around 5% of naive CD4, under 4% of naive CD8, 2% to 2.5% of memory CD4, and roughly 0.4% of memory CD8 clonotypes. Clonotypes shared by all four sorted-subset donors showed higher generation probabilities than non-shared clonotypes. Estimated clonotype richness was generally larger for naive than for memory subsets.

Deletion took 6 bases off V and 9 bases off J, with a span of 12 bases between the germline ends. Looking up the germline V gene yields CDR1 MDHEN and CDR2 SYDVKM. From the cysteine through the phenylalanine, the CDR3 covers 11 amino acids. Only the CDR3 DNA is retained, 33 bases long and in frame from the first base. CD8 naive samples were CD45RO-negative cells positively selected for CCR7, giving a CD45RA+CCR7+ population that excluded TemRA cells. Donors were healthy HIV-negative adults with no recently reported acute infections or vaccinations. Only Caucasian adults living in Nashville, Tennessee, USA were represented among the donors. Blood was obtained by leukapheresis, after which PBMCs were separated by Ficoll-Histopaque density gradient centrifugation and cryopreserved in liquid nitrogen vapor phase. Analytical flow cytometry was used to check the purity and quantity of each magnetically sorted T cell population. Genomic DNA was isolated from each sorted fraction and quantified by UV absorbance on a Nanodrop 2000c.

Using the deep immunoSEQ assay, multiplex PCR amplified TCR CDR3 regions from genomic DNA. Extracted genomic DNA from each cell subset was spread evenly across all wells of several immunoSEQ 96-well plates, with each plate serving as a replicate. For sorted subsets, approximately 210 ng genomic DNA, equal to 25,000 to 35,000 T cell genomes, was loaded into each replicate PCR. Purified libraries were quantified with a Qubit 3.0 fluorometer, sized on a Bioanalyzer 2100, and re-quantified with the KAPA Library Quantification kit. A separate single-read 150-cycle Illumina NextSeq 550 flow cell was used to sequence each immunoSEQ 96-well plate. Processing in the source paper ran as follows. Because only junctional sequences without quality scores were contained in the immunoSEQ output, filtering matching that applied to full-length reads could not be performed. To assign V/J genes and CDR3, sequences were annotated against IMGT germline references using PyIR, a Python wrapper for IgBLAST v1.9. Reads were removed for weak V/J assignments (E-value above 1e-6), missing CDR3, stop codons, out-of-frame junctions, or ambiguous translated residues. V3J clonotypes were defined by identical inferred V gene, J gene, and CDR3 amino acid sequence. Percentage overlap between repertoires was calculated by dividing the number of shared unique clonotypes by the size of the smaller repertoire. Repertoire richness was assessed with RTK rarefaction, the Chao1 estimator, and Recon v2.1 estimates of unobserved clonotypes. OLGA was used to compute generation probabilities for all TCRbeta clonotypes that the gDNA method yielded from several donors. TCRdb obtained this table from immuneACCESS and retained in-frame rearrangements with V and J assigned. These tables miss some clones; where compared with another copy, unresolved V genes account for less than half of the shortfall, and the remainder is unexplained. That table gives V, J and clone size, and the DNA gave D and trimming. The sample data list nearly 600,000 clones, and 95% to 96% of these were observed just once. The ten largest clonotypes hold around 0.097% of the sample.

For this clone: The antigen this receptor binds is unknown. Base qualities were left out, and no much larger clone turns up one base away.

Material: naive CD8+ T cells sorted from blood. Reading the label with the study, this specimen's cell subset or site is: CD45RA+CCR7+. Recombination joined TRBV28 with TRBJ2-7, and TRBD1 may be the D gene, going by 6 matching bases. The source is a woman in her thirties in good health. CDR3 loop: CASSDPTGQYF. The nucleotide sequence reads TGTGCCAGCAGCGACCCGACAGGGCAGTACTTC. Outside the CDR3, residues come from the reference TRBV28 and TRBJ2-7 proteins, so the full variable domain is: DVKVTQSSRYLVKRTGEKVFLECVQDMDHENMFWYRQDPGLGLRLIYFSYDVKMKEKGDIPEGYSVSREKKERFSLILESASTNQTSMYLCASSDPTGQYFGPGTRLTVT.